These 27 T cell receptor beta chains were all obtained from the same sample, sequenced in a study of blood T cell repertoires in COVID-19. Profiled with immunoSEQ multiplex PCR; TCRdb holds only in-frame clones, not every one. The sample consists of more than 300,000 clones, approximately 92% of them appearing once. Sequenced material: PBMCs or T cells enriched from blood (not recorded which). The receptors derive from a woman aged 25 to 39 who had recovered from COVID-19.

The V and J genes are TRBV24-1 and TRBJ2-7; D gene unclear. The CDR3 is 13 amino acids. V shed 5 bases and J shed 2 bases, with 9 bases lying between them. Germline V CDR1 and CDR2: KGHDR, SFDVKD. CDR3 nucleotides: TGTGCCACCAGTGCCCCTGTTACCTACGAGCAGTACTTC. Encoded protein: CATSAPVTYEQYF.

This chain joins TRBV5-1 and TRBJ1-4; maybe TRBD1 (5 bases). Germline lookup yields CDR1 SGHRS and CDR2 YFSETQ. This CDR3 has 16 residues. The V end was cut by 3 bases, the J end by 4 bases, with 16 bases between. DNA of the CDR3: TGCGCCAGCAGCTCTCCTCCGGGGGAGGGTAATGAAAAACTGTTTTTT. This sequence encodes CASSSPPGEGNEKLFF.

This clone was detected only once. The chain combines TRBV7-2 with TRBJ2-7; the match to TRBD2 covers 8 bases. V was pared by 1 base and J by 6 bases, with 8 bases of the junction left unmatched. This CDR3 spans 15 amino acids. In germline, CDR1 is SGHTA, CDR2 FQGNSA. The CDR3 DNA reads TGTGCCAGCAGCTTAGTTTCTAGCGGGCGAGCCGAGCAGTACTTC. As protein: CASSLVSSGRAEQYF.

The CDR3 DNA sequence: TGTGCCAGCTCACCAGCGGGACTAGGGGGGAATACGCAGTATTTT. This sequence encodes CASSPAGLGGNTQYF. The chain uses TRBV18 and TRBJ2-3; 8 nucleotides agree with TRBD2. CDR3 size: 15 residues. The trim removed 2 bases at V and 7 bases at J, leaving 8 bases unmatched. CDR1 and CDR2 (germline): KGHSH, LQKENI.

The chain recombines TRBV28 with TRBJ2-7; the match to TRBD1 covers 9 bases. After removal of 6 bases from V and 8 bases from J, the junction contained 14 bases not matched to a gene. The CDR3 loop spans 15 amino acids. Per the germline V gene, CDR1 is MDHEN and CDR2 is SYDVKM. The CDR3 nucleotides read TGTGCCAGCAGCCTCCCGGGACAGGGTAGAGAGAAGCAGTACTTC. Protein product: CASSLPGQGREKQYF.

The chain's CDR3 is CASSIEQGTEAFF. The DNA for the CDR3 is TGTGCCAGCAGCATCGAACAGGGCACTGAAGCTTTCTTT. This chain connects TRBV7-8 to TRBJ1-1; maybe TRBD1 (6 bases). The germline V and J ends were trimmed by 5 bases and 4 bases, with 11 bases remaining between them. Germline assignment: CDR1 SGHVS and CDR2 FQNEAQ. This CDR3 contains 13 residues.

Comment on this clone: Other DNA variants within this sample encode the same CDR3. The chain joins TRBV3-1 (or the pseudogene TRBV3-2) to TRBJ1-1; D unresolved. This CDR3 comprises 14 residues. In germline, CDR1 is LGHDT, CDR2 YNNKEL (reference sequence). Trimming pared 1 base from V and 1 base from J, leaving 7 bases between. Here the CDR3 DNA reads TGTGCCAGCAGCCAAGTTGCGGGGAACACTGAAGCTTTCTTT. Encoded protein: CASSQVAGNTEAFF.

The chain combines TRBV7-2 with TRBJ1-2, with unresolved D. From germline, CDR1 is SGHTA and CDR2 FQGNSA. The ends were cut back, 2 bases at V and 4 bases at J, with 11 bases in the middle. The CDR3 totals 14 residues. This CDR3 reads CASSLTRESYGYTF. The CDR3 nucleotides read TGTGCCAGCAGCTTAACGCGGGAGAGCTATGGCTACACCTTC.

V is TRBV2 and J is TRBJ1-5; perhaps TRBD1 as D (5 bases). The V gene lost 5 bases and the J gene lost 2 bases, with 10 bases spanning the gap. Germline lookup yields CDR1 SNHLY and CDR2 FYNNEI. CDR3 length: 14 amino acids. The CDR3 reads CASSWGNRNQPQHF. CDR3 coding DNA: TGTGCCAGCAGTTGGGGCAACCGCAATCAGCCCCAGCATTTT. The full variable domain, with the rest looked up from reference TRBV2 and TRBJ1-5, is EPEVTQTPSHQVTQMGQEVILRCVPISNHLYFYWYRQILGQKVEFLVSFYNNEISEKSEIFDDQFSVERPDGSNFTLKIRSTKLEDSAMYFCASSWGNRNQPQHFGDGTRLSIL.

The chain has TRBV19 and TRBJ2-1; no firm D call. V lost 3 bases and J 3 bases, leaving 6 bases between the germline ends. CDR3 length: 13 amino acids. Per germline, CDR1 LNHDA and CDR2 SQIVND (reference sequence). The CDR3 reads CASSIPGYNEQFF. Written as DNA, the CDR3 is TGTGCCAGTAGTATCCCAGGCTACAATGAGCAGTTCTTC.

J is TRBJ2-1 and V is TRBV3-1 (or the pseudogene TRBV3-2); the match to TRBD2 covers 14 bases. This CDR3 has 16 residues. The V gene end was trimmed by 3 bases and the J gene end by 7 bases; junction bases not matched to a gene: 5. Looked up from germline, CDR1 is LGHDT and CDR2 is YNNKEL (reference sequence). CDR3: CASSQTTSGGGNEQFF. In nucleotides, the CDR3 is TGTGCCAGCAGCCAGACGACTAGCGGGGGGGGGAATGAGCAGTTCTTC.

V and J are TRBV11-2 and TRBJ1-1, with 11 bases aligning to TRBD1. Germline CDR1 SGHAT, CDR2 FQNNGV. This CDR3 comprises 15 residues. V lost 5 bases to trimming and J lost 7 bases; unmatched junction nucleotides: 9. The chain's CDR3 is CASSQRDRGIREAFF. The CDR3 region has the DNA TGTGCCAGCAGCCAGAGGGACAGGGGGATCCGTGAAGCTTTCTTT.

J is TRBJ2-3 and V is TRBV7-9, with 8 positions matching TRBD1. Looked up from germline, CDR1 is SEHNR and CDR2 is FQNEAQ (reference sequence). The CDR3 sequence is 18 residues long. J lost 0 bases, V lost 4 bases, and 12 bases had no gene match. The CDR3 is CASSSTLTGDSSTDTQYF. CDR3 bases: TGTGCCAGCAGCTCCACCCTGACAGGGGATTCTAGCACAGATACGCAGTATTTT.

V is TRBV19 and J is TRBJ1-3, with no clear D. The V and J ends lost 4 bases and 4 bases respectively, with 11 bases between them. From germline, CDR1 is LNHDA and CDR2 SQIVND (reference sequence). The CDR3 extends over 14 amino acids. The CDR3: CASSNLYPGNTIYF. The CDR3 DNA reads TGTGCCAGTAGTAATTTATATCCGGGAAACACCATATATTTT.

The V and J genes are TRBV6-5 and TRBJ2-7; 7 bases fit TRBD1. Germline V gene sequence: CDR1 MNHEY, CDR2 SVGAGI. The CDR3 is made up of 15 amino acids. V was clipped by 2 bases and J by 6 bases; unmatched bases: 10. CDR3 loop: CASSYPGGKVSEQYF. As DNA, the CDR3 is TGTGCCAGCAGTTACCCAGGGGGTAAGGTCTCCGAGCAGTACTTC.

This chain connects TRBV7-2 to TRBJ1-2, with 10 nucleotides matching TRBD1. V trimming: 5 bases; J trimming: 7 bases; junction bases outside the gene matches: 13. The CDR3 is 16 amino acids. The germline gives CDR1 SGHTA, CDR2 FQGNSA. The CDR3 sequence: CASSLRNPGQGFGYTF. The CDR3 coding sequence is TGTGCCAGCAGCCTCCGAAACCCGGGACAGGGGTTTGGCTACACCTTC.

In nucleotides, the CDR3 is TGTGCCAGCAGTCTCTTCTCGCCAGGGGGCATCAATAATGAAAAACTGTTTTTT. It specifies CASSLFSPGGINNEKLFF. The chain is built from TRBV6-6 and TRBJ1-4; 8 bases are a match to TRBD1. CDR1 is MNHNY, CDR2 SVGAGI, per germline (reference sequence). V lost 5 bases and J lost 4; bases outside the gene matches: 15. This CDR3 spans 18 amino acids.

The chain combines TRBV28 with TRBJ1-4; 12 bases line up with TRBD1. CDR1 and CDR2 from the germline V gene are MDHEN and SYDVKM. The CDR3 extends over 17 amino acids. V lost 4 bases, J lost 3 bases, and 6 bases stayed unmatched. The CDR3 bases are TGTGCCAGCAGTTCCCCGGGACAGGGGGCCTCTAATGAAAAACTGTTTTTT. Translated, it gives CASSSPGQGASNEKLFF.

This chain uses TRBV7-2 with TRBJ2-3; TRBD2 matches at 14 bases. V lost 7 bases to trimming and J lost 2 bases; unmatched junction nucleotides: 11. This CDR3 comprises 18 residues. In germline, CDR1 is SGHTA, CDR2 FQGNSA. The CDR3 region is CASISGLAGAGYTDTQYF. CDR3 sequence (DNA): TGTGCCAGCATCTCGGGACTAGCGGGGGCGGGTTACACAGATACGCAGTATTTT. Using reference TRBV7-2 and TRBJ2-3 for the parts outside the CDR3, the full variable domain is GAGVSQSPSNKVTEKGKDVELRCDPISGHTALYWYRQSLGQGLEFLIYFQGNSAPDKSGLPSDRFSAERTGGSVSTLTIQRTQQEDSAVYLCASISGLAGAGYTDTQYFGPGTRLTVL.

The chain has TRBV6-4 and TRBJ1-6; D may be TRBD1 (5 bases). V gave up 6 bases and J gave up 6 bases, with 18 bases separating them. The CDR3 length is 16 residues. CDR1 MRHNA and CDR2 SNTAGT come from the germline V gene. The CDR3: CASRASVGAGNSPLHF. The DNA of the CDR3 is TGTGCCAGCAGGGCCTCGGTAGGGGCAGGTAATTCACCCCTCCACTTT.

The chain combines TRBV6-5 with TRBJ1-1, with 10 bases matching TRBD1. CDR3 size: 15 residues. The ends lost 2 bases at V and 1 base at J; junction bases unmatched: 1. Germline V gives CDR1 MNHEY, CDR2 SVGAGI. CDR3 residues: CASSYGDRGNTEAFF. CDR3 DNA: TGTGCCAGCAGTTACGGGGACAGGGGGAACACTGAAGCTTTCTTT.

This chain connects TRBV19 to TRBJ1-2; 9 bases agree with TRBD1. The CDR3 is 14 amino acids. J lost 4 bases, V lost 6 bases, and 6 bases had no gene match. CDR1 and CDR2 (germline): LNHDA, SQIVND (reference sequence). The CDR3 DNA reads TGTGCCAGTAGCTTACAGGGGGCGGCCTATGGCTACACCTTC. Translating gives CASSLQGAAYGYTF.

The rearrangement uses TRBV28 and TRBJ2-1, with D tentatively TRBD1 (6 bases). The CDR3 is 14 amino acids. Trimming left V 6 bases short and J 8 bases short, with 17 bases between. CDR1 is MDHEN and CDR2 is SYDVKM in the germline V gene. The CDR3 spells CASRTGTPFHEQFF. CDR3 nucleotides: TGTGCCAGCAGAACCGGGACACCTTTCCATGAGCAGTTCTTC.

The chain recombines TRBV19 with TRBJ1-1, with TRBD1 matching over 8 bases. Germline V CDR1 and CDR2: LNHDA, SQIVND (reference sequence). The CDR3 contains 14 residues. With V trimmed by 3 bases and J by 4 bases, 4 bases remained unmatched. CDR3: CASSITGGGTEAFF. The CDR3 coding sequence is TGTGCCAGTAGTATTACAGGGGGGGGCACTGAAGCTTTCTTT.

CDR3 DNA: TGTGCCAGCAGTGCCCGTTTGGGGGCAGTCCAGCCCCAGCATTTT. As protein: CASSARLGAVQPQHF. The gene calls are TRBV28 and TRBJ1-5, with a weak D call TRBD1 (6 bases). The CDR3 length is 15 residues. V shed 5 bases and J shed 7 bases, with 18 bases lying between them. Germline CDR1 and CDR2: MDHEN and SYDVKM.

This chain links TRBV7-3 with TRBJ2-1; possibly TRBD2 for D (6 bases). The V and J ends lost 6 bases and 10 bases respectively, with 19 bases between them. Germline V gene sequence: CDR1 SGHTA, CDR2 FQGTGA. The CDR3 has 14 amino acids. Written as DNA, the CDR3 is TGTGCCAGCAGGGCTAGCGCGCTTTCAGGGGAGCAGTTCTTC. It specifies CASRASALSGEQFF.

This sequence joins TRBV7-2 and TRBJ1-6, with 12 nucleotides matching TRBD1. The CDR3 is 17 residues long. With 0 bases clipped from V and 6 bases from J, the junction kept 3 bases outside the gene matches. Germline V lookup: CDR1 SGHTA, CDR2 FQGNSA. The CDR3 DNA is TGTGCCAGCAGCTTAGCGGGACAGGGGGCTCTTAATTCACCCCTCCACTTT. This codes for CASSLAGQGALNSPLHF.